This TCR beta chain was found in a study of glioma-infiltrating T cells. V shed 4 bases and J 3 bases; nucleotides not matched to a gene: 5. There are 16 residues in the CDR3. This clonotype has only a few counts. Its antigen is as yet unknown. The iRepertoire nested amplicon-rescue multiplex PCR amplified TCR alpha and beta CDR3s from RNA. One-step reverse transcription and amplification started from approximately 100-400 ng of tissue mRNA or PBMC total RNA. TCRdb re-derived calls from the multiplex PCR reads in MiXCR, one entry per CDR3 protein. Among about 89,000 distinct CDR3 sequences listed, 20% to 25% were seen once. Study results and limitations: CDR3 overlap between tissue and blood was very small. Tissue-blood divergence was below expectation in non-neoplastic patients, above in gliomas.

This clonotype was sampled from a human donor with low-grade glioma or glioblastoma, undergoing nonglioma brain surgery, or in good health (not recorded which). The sample taken for sequencing was glioma tissue, nonneoplastic brain tissue, or PBMCs (not recorded which). The rearrangement joins TRBV12-3 or TRBV12-4 to TRBJ2-3, with TRBD2 matching over 12 bases. The CDR3 loop reads CASSWSLAGGTDTQYF. The CDR3, as DNA: TGTGCCAGCAGTTGGTCACTAGCGGGGGGAACAGATACGCAGTATTTT.